Below, one T cell receptor (beta chain) is given with its context. Its antigen is not known. Prepared TCR beta cDNA libraries contained unique molecular identifiers. From roughly 1 to 10 million T cells, 550,000 or so cDNA molecules were obtained. TCRdb reprocessed the PCR reads via MiXCR and lists one record per CDR3 protein. The sample holds approximately 570,000 distinct CDR3 sequences, around 47% seen once. The V end lost 8 bases, the J end lost 4 bases, and 17 bases lay between the germline ends. Germline lookup yields CDR1 SEHNR and CDR2 FQNEAQ (reference sequence). This CDR3 is built from 14 residues. This specimen belongs to a study of post-analysis software for immune sequencing data. Study summary: Relapsing-remitting, secondary progressive and progressive-relapsing multiple sclerosis were all included among the disease courses.

The study's findings and limits: Patients carried five TRBV segments more frequently than controls did, and TRBV5-6, TRBV5-1 and TRBV20-1 were among them. Controls' normalized Chao1 diversity significantly exceeded that of multiple sclerosis patients.

Sequencing was performed on blood. This rearrangement joins TRBV7-9 to TRBJ1-2; D might be TRBD1 (6 bases). The TCR comes from a girl between 5 and 17 years old with multiple sclerosis. CDR3 DNA: TGTGCCAGCGGGGGCGCTTCACTGGGCTATGGCTACACCTTC. This encodes CASGGASLGYGYTF.